This T cell receptor (beta chain) was found in a study of cytotoxic CD8 clonotypes in ibrutinib-treated CLL. This CDR3 has 14 residues. Trimming cost V 4 bases and J 2 bases, with 9 bases left between them. Germline V gene lookup returns CDR1 SGHVS and CDR2 FQNEAQ. The targeted sequencing depth was 1 in 200,000 to 1 in 1 million T cells. Here immunoSEQ multiplex PCR was the method, and the copy in TCRdb shows in-frame clones only, minus some. The sample gives around 140,000 clones, about 76% of which show up once; 4.5% to 6% is in the top ten. The TCR sequence derives from a human donor with chronic lymphocytic leukemia. The genes are TRBV7-8 and TRBJ2-1, with no clear D. The sample consisted of PBMCs, taken after 24 months of ibrutinib treatment. DNA of the CDR3: TGTGCCAGCAGCTGGGTCGCCGCCTACAATGAGCAGTTCTTC. This sequence encodes CASSWVAAYNEQFF.